The 27 T cell receptor beta chains listed next were all sequenced from one sample in a study of graft-versus-host responses after intestinal transplantation. Clones were read by immunoSEQ multiplex PCR, and TCRdb kept only the in-frame ones, dropping some. The table records 10,000 or so clones, about 27% of them present only once. Material: alloreactive CD4+ T cells from a mixed lymphocyte reaction culture, obtained before intestinal transplant. This sample's subset: CFSE-low proliferating T cells sorted from approximately 6-day pre-transplant mixed lymphocyte reaction (GvH or HvG direction). These receptors all come from a human patient who received an intestinal transplant.

The chain carries TRBV27 and TRBJ1-1; 11 nucleotides agree with TRBD1. Germline V lookup: CDR1 MNHEY, CDR2 SMNVEV (reference sequence). The CDR3 has 15 residues. V trimming: 5 bases; J trimming: 4 bases; junction bases outside the gene matches: 6. The DNA of the CDR3 is TGTGCCAGCAGTCTTACCGGGACAGGGGGCACTGAAGCTTTCTTT. It specifies CASSLTGTGGTEAFF.

Comment on this clone: Germline and junction disagree at one end, which may indicate a read error. The same CDR3 is also encoded by other DNA sequences in this sample. The chain joins TRBV4-1 to TRBJ2-1; D is unclear. The germline CDR1 and CDR2 sequences are MGHRA and YSYEKL. This CDR3 comprises 16 residues. CDR3 in amino acids: CASSQDPTPSYNEQFF. The CDR3 bases are TGTGCCAGCAGCCAAGATCCAACCCCCTCCTACAATGAGCAGTTCTTC.

The rearrangement joins TRBV4-1 to TRBJ2-4; tentatively, D is TRBD1 (6 bases). Per the germline V gene, CDR1 is MGHRA and CDR2 is YSYEKL. V gave up 1 base and J gave up 11 bases, with 15 bases separating them. This CDR3 is built from 14 residues. The CDR3 DNA reads TGCGCCAGCAGCCAAGTCGCAGGGGAAGGCGTTCAGTACTTC. Residues: CASSQVAGEGVQYF.

The chain combines TRBV7-9 with TRBJ2-7; TRBD2 is a possible D gene (5 bases). This CDR3 is 16 amino acids long. Germline CDR1 reads SEHNR; CDR2 reads FQNEAQ (reference sequence). The V end lost 2 bases, the J end lost 1 base, and 15 bases lay between the germline ends. This CDR3 reads CASSLSPSLGSYEQYF. For the CDR3, the DNA is TGTGCCAGCAGCTTAAGTCCTAGCTTGGGGTCCTACGAGCAGTACTTC.

Only a few counts were recorded for this clone. The V call is TRBV29-1, the J call TRBJ1-2; TRBD1 aligns across 8 bases. Trimming cost V 3 bases and J 4 bases; bases outside gene matches: 10. Germline loops: CDR1 SQVTM, CDR2 ANQGSEA. The CDR3 extends over 15 amino acids. The CDR3, as DNA: TGCAGCGTTGATCAAGGGGGGACAGGAGCCTATGGCTACACCTTC. Encoded protein: CSVDQGGTGAYGYTF. The whole variable domain, filled in from reference TRBV29-1 and TRBJ1-2, reads SAVISQKPSRDICQRGTSLTIQCQVDSQVTMMFWYRQQPGQSLTLIATANQGSEATYESGFVIDKFPISRPNLTFSTLTVSNMSPEDSSIYLCSVDQGGTGAYGYTFGSGTRLTVV.

The chain recombines TRBV5-1 with TRBJ2-1, with 7 bases that match TRBD2. J was trimmed by 2 bases and V by 4 bases; bases with no gene match: 9. This CDR3 is 16 amino acids long. Germline V gene sequence: CDR1 SGHRS, CDR2 YFSETQ. The CDR3 reads CASSPPSSGTYNEQFF. The DNA for the CDR3 is TGCGCCAGCAGCCCTCCTTCTAGCGGAACCTACAATGAGCAGTTCTTC.

The V gene is TRBV5-6, the J gene TRBJ1-5, with no clear D. The V end lost 2 bases, the J end lost 5 bases, and 5 bases lay between the germline ends. This CDR3 is 12 amino acids long. Germline V gene lookup returns CDR1 SGHDT and CDR2 YYEEEE. The CDR3 region is CASSFGDQPQHF. CDR3 DNA sequence: TGTGCCAGCAGCTTTGGGGATCAGCCCCAGCATTTT.

The V and J genes are TRBV9 and TRBJ1-6, with D tentatively TRBD1 (5 bases). V was trimmed by 4 bases and J by 11 bases, leaving 19 bases between them. The CDR3 totals 15 residues. Germline V gene data show CDR1 as SGDLS and CDR2 as YYNGEE. CDR3 DNA sequence: TGTGCCAGCAGCACCGAAAGGGGACTCGGGGCACCCCTCCACTTT. Translating gives CASSTERGLGAPLHF.

This clone is medium-sized. The rearrangement joins TRBV6-5 to TRBJ2-7; tentatively, D is TRBD2 (6 bases). The CDR3 spans 14 residues. Between the trimmed V and J ends, which lost 4 bases and 2 bases, there was a span of 12 bases. Germline CDR1 reads MNHEY; CDR2 reads SVGAGI. In DNA form, the CDR3 reads TGTGCCAGCAGTTTCGGGGACTCTCCCTACGAGCAGTACTTC. This encodes CASSFGDSPYEQYF.

This clone came up many times. The CDR3, as DNA: TGTGCCAGCAGCTTAAACGGGGCCGAGCAGTACTTC. It specifies CASSLNGAEQYF. This chain joins TRBV7-3 and TRBJ2-7; TRBD1 or TRBD2 may be the D gene (5 bases each). The germline V and J ends were trimmed by 1 base and 6 bases, with 7 bases remaining between them. The CDR3 consists of 12 residues. Germline-derived CDR1 and CDR2 are SGHTA and FQGTGA.

The chain recombines TRBV9 with TRBJ1-1, with TRBD1 matching over 9 bases. CDR3 length: 17 residues. Germline CDR1 and CDR2: SGDLS and YYNGEE. J gave up 7 bases and V 2 bases, and 15 bases lay outside the gene matches. CDR3 bases: TGTGCCAGCAGCGTTCGGGACAGGGAATTGGGGAGGGGTGAAGCTTTCTTT. This encodes CASSVRDRELGRGEAFF.

This chain uses TRBV6-1 with TRBJ2-1, with TRBD2 matching 7 bases. Germline V gene lookup returns CDR1 MNHNS and CDR2 SASEGT. The CDR3 length is 15 residues. V dropped 6 bases and J dropped 2; count of bases not matched to a gene: 7. CDR3 bases: TGTGCCAGCAGGGTCGGACTAGTCGCCTACAATGAGCAGTTCTTC. This gives the protein CASRVGLVAYNEQFF.

This sequence joins TRBV6-5 and TRBJ2-1, with 7 bases fitting TRBD2. Looked up from germline, CDR1 is MNHEY and CDR2 is SVGAGI. The junction had 6 bases not matched to a gene; V was cut back by 7 bases and J by 6 bases. The CDR3 loop spans 13 amino acids. The CDR3 DNA is TGTGCCAGCACGGCGGGAGTCGTCAATGAGCAGTTCTTC. This gives the protein CASTAGVVNEQFF.

In regard to this clone: At one end, the junction sequence differs from germline, possibly due to a read error. Other nucleotide sequences from this sample produce the same CDR3. The chain links TRBV4-1 to TRBJ2-2; D possibly corresponds to TRBD2 (6 bases). The CDR3 runs 16 residues. Germline V lookup: CDR1 MGHRA, CDR2 YSYEKL. The CDR3 nucleotides read TGTGCCAGCAGCGGCAACATGCGGGATTTAACCGGGGAGCTGTTTTTT. It encodes CASSGNMRDLTGELFF.

The chain links TRBV4-1 to TRBJ1-1, with D uncertain. Looked up from germline, CDR1 is MGHRA and CDR2 is YSYEKL. The CDR3 contains 18 residues. V was clipped by 3 bases and J by 0 bases, with 20 bases between them. The CDR3 loop is CASSHLTISDGLNTEAFF. The DNA for the CDR3 is TGCGCCAGCAGCCACCTTACAATTTCAGACGGCTTGAACACTGAAGCTTTCTTT.

The chain recombines TRBV30 with TRBJ2-4; a possible D gene is TRBD1 (5 bases). Germline assignment: CDR1 GTSNPN and CDR2 SVGIG (reference sequence). V lost 0 bases and J 3 bases, leaving 12 bases between the germline ends. The CDR3 spans 15 residues. CDR3: CAWSVRGFGKNIQYF. In nucleotides, the CDR3 is TGTGCCTGGAGTGTAAGGGGATTCGGCAAAAACATTCAGTACTTC.

The V gene is TRBV29-1, the J gene TRBJ2-3, with 7 bases matching TRBD2. The V gene's germline CDR1 is SQVTM and CDR2 ANQGSEA. CDR3 length equals 13 residues. V gave up 6 bases and J gave up 4 bases; unmatched junction bases: 7. The CDR3 here is CSVWGGLADTQYF. The CDR3 region has the DNA TGCAGCGTGTGGGGGGGGTTGGCAGATACGCAGTATTTT.

A few counts support this clone. The V gene is TRBV28, the J gene TRBJ1-5; no reliable D call. Looked up from germline, CDR1 is MDHEN and CDR2 is SYDVKM. The CDR3 spans 14 residues. V lost 8 bases to trimming and J lost 3 bases, with 14 bases between them. The DNA for the CDR3 is TGTGCCAGCGAAAGGCCGGGGTACAATCAGCCCCAGCATTTT. It specifies CASERPGYNQPQHF.

This clone was counted a few times. This chain uses TRBV2 with TRBJ2-2, with D tentatively TRBD1 (6 bases). The germline CDR1 and CDR2 sequences are SNHLY and FYNNEI. This CDR3 region has 20 residues. V dropped 0 bases and J dropped 4 bases, with 24 bases sitting between them. CDR3: CASSEAKHPTSDSFTGELFF. CDR3 sequence (DNA): TGTGCCAGCAGTGAAGCGAAGCACCCGACTTCGGACAGTTTCACCGGGGAGCTGTTTTTT.

V usage is TRBV7-6 and J usage is TRBJ2-3; D is unresolved. The CDR3 contains 12 residues. V was pared by 6 bases and J by 6 bases, with 10 bases between. Per germline, CDR1 SGHVS and CDR2 FNYEAQ. Written as DNA, the CDR3 is TGTGCCAGCAGTCAAACCGAGGATACGCAGTATTTT. Residues: CASSQTEDTQYF.

This clone showed up just a few times. The chain couples TRBV4-1 to TRBJ1-1; D is uncertain. V was shortened by 1 base and J by 1 base, with 10 bases between the two germline ends. There are 15 residues in the CDR3. Per the germline V gene, CDR1 is MGHRA and CDR2 is YSYEKL. As DNA, the CDR3 is TGCGCCAGCAGCCAAGCTGGGGAGCCGAACACTGAAGCTTTCTTT. Translated: CASSQAGEPNTEAFF.

The genes are TRBV6-5 and TRBJ2-7; D might be TRBD2 (6 bases). Trimming took 4 bases from V and 3 from J, leaving 13 bases between them. CDR3 size: 14 residues. Germline CDR1 and CDR2: MNHEY and SVGAGI. The CDR3 reads CASSSGGVRYEQYF. The CDR3 DNA is TGTGCCAGCAGTTCCGGGGGTGTTCGCTACGAGCAGTACTTC.

By share, this clone counts as medium-sized. This rearrangement joins TRBV7-9 to TRBJ2-7; 9 bases are shared with TRBD1. This CDR3 is built from 16 residues. V was pared by 4 bases and J by 1 base, with 8 bases of the junction left unmatched. Germline CDR1 and CDR2: SEHNR and FQNEAQ (reference sequence). DNA for the CDR3: TGTGCCAGCAGCTCAAGAACAGGGGGCAGGTCCTACGAGCAGTACTTC. This encodes CASSSRTGGRSYEQYF.

In its sample, this clone was seen a few times. The chain links TRBV5-1 to TRBJ2-7; D is possibly TRBD2 (6 bases). The CDR3 is made up of 13 amino acids. Germline CDR1 is SGHRS and CDR2 is YFSETQ. V was cut by 6 bases and J by 1 base, with 11 bases left in between. The CDR3 coding sequence is TGCGCCAGCACACTAGCAGATTCCTACGAGCAGTACTTC. Its protein product is CASTLADSYEQYF.

The chain combines TRBV19 with TRBJ2-7; 14 bases agree with TRBD2. Trimming took 5 bases from V and 6 from J; bases not matched to a gene: 6. The germline V gene encodes CDR1 LNHDA and CDR2 SQIVND (reference sequence). The CDR3 loop spans 15 amino acids. CDR3 bases: TGTGCCAGTAGTCCCGGGACTAGCGGGAGTCTCGAGCAGTACTTC. Residues: CASSPGTSGSLEQYF.

This clone has a handful of counts. V usage is TRBV2 and J usage is TRBJ2-7; 7 bases are a match to TRBD1. This CDR3 has 14 amino acids. The germline V gene encodes CDR1 SNHLY and CDR2 FYNNEI. The V and J ends lost 5 bases and 2 bases, in that order; junction bases with no gene match: 6. CDR3: CASSILTGPYEQYF. The DNA of the CDR3 is TGTGCCAGCAGTATTTTGACAGGGCCCTACGAGCAGTACTTC.

This chain joins TRBV2 and TRBJ2-3; possibly TRBD1 or TRBD2 for D (6 bases each). Germline CDR1 and CDR2: SNHLY and FYNNEI. This CDR3 has 13 amino acids. V lost 8 bases and J lost 4, with 13 bases in between. In nucleotides, the CDR3 is TGTGCCAGCCGACGGGGGCAGGCAGATACGCAGTATTTT. The encoded protein is CASRRGQADTQYF.